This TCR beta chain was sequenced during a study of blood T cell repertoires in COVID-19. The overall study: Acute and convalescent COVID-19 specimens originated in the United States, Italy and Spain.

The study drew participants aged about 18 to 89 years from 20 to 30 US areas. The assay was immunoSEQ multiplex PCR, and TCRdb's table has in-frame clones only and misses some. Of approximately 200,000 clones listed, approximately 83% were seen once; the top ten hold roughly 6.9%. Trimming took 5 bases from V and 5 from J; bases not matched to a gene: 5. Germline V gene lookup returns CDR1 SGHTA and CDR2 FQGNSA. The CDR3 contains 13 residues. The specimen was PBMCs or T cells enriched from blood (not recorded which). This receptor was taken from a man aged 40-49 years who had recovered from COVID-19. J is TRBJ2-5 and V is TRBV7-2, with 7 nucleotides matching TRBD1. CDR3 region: CASSTGQWETQYF. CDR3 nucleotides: TGTGCCAGCAGCACGGGACAGTGGGAGACCCAGTACTTC.